This TCR beta chain was found in a study of cytomegalovirus exposure and HLA in healthy donors. Study summary: Around 85 million unique TCR sequences came from HLA-typed donors in an early release.

The PCR made use of 60 Vbeta and 13 Jbeta primers. TCRdb keeps only in-frame clones here, not all; method: immunoSEQ multiplex PCR. Here the sample spans 180,000 or so clones, 75% to 80% being singletons. Germline CDR1 SGHRS, CDR2 YFSETQ. V gave up 3 bases and J gave up 0 bases, with 10 bases separating them. The CDR3 runs to 15 residues. The gene calls are TRBV5-1 and TRBJ2-1, with D maybe TRBD1 (6 bases). The source of this sequence is a man aged 50 or older in good health and CMV-seropositive. The sequencing sample was made of PBMCs. In DNA form, the CDR3 reads TGCGCCAGCAGCTCAGGGGTAACCTCCTACAATGAGCAGTTCTTC. Translation gives CASSSGVTSYNEQFF.